This entry is about one T cell receptor (beta chain). Its antigen is not known. This CDR3 has 12 residues. V was cut by 10 bases and J by 0 bases, with 9 bases left in between. The germline V gene encodes CDR1 ENHRY and CDR2 SYGVKD. Researchers took RNA transcripts and amplified the TCR beta CDR3 regions from them. A first-round RT-PCR of the TCR CDR3 used the HTBI primer set. MiXCR, applied by TCRdb to the multiplex PCR reads, yields one record per CDR3 protein. The table includes about 640,000 distinct CDR3 sequences, 13% to 15% detected once. The data belong to a study of T cells in Graves' hyperthyroidism and ophthalmopathy. Overall study results and limits: With a median lead of around 6.7 months before onset, the model predicted ophthalmopathy.

Researchers barred patients who had uncontrolled infection, other autoimmune disease, pregnancy or lactation. In making diagnoses, clinical symptoms, serum thyroxine and TRAb, thyroid ultrasound and orbital computed tomography were all used. PBMCs came from more than 9.5 ml fresh peripheral blood. The chain employs TRBV10-3 and TRBJ2-5; D remains unclear. The sample comprised blood. This TCR was recovered from a woman aged 45 to 65 with Graves' ophthalmopathy. The CDR3 DNA follows: TGTGCCACTGGGCCCTACCAAGAGACCCAGTACTTC. This encodes CATGPYQETQYF.